These 5 T cell receptor beta chains were all obtained from the same sample, sequenced in a study of shared clonotypes between healthy human individuals. Clones were sequenced by immunoSEQ multiplex PCR, and TCRdb holds only the in-frame ones, with some missing. The sample shows about 490,000 clones, about three quarters of them seen only once. The sequencing sample was made of PBMCs. These receptors originate from a middle-aged woman in good health. Some clones in this sample may be carry-over from other donors' samples.

This rearrangement joins TRBV6-1 to TRBJ2-1; maybe TRBD2 (7 bases). V lost 6 bases and J 6 bases, leaving 12 bases between the germline ends. Germline V gives CDR1 MNHNS, CDR2 SASEGT. The CDR3 runs 13 residues. CDR3 amino acids: CASRQGGFNEQFF. CDR3 DNA sequence: TGTGCCAGCAGACAGGGAGGGTTCAATGAGCAGTTCTTC.

The rearrangement links TRBV5-1 to TRBJ2-7; 7 bases agree with TRBD1. Losses at the gene ends were 3 bases for V and 0 bases for J; bases not matched to a gene: 3. Per the germline V gene, CDR1 is SGHRS and CDR2 is YFSETQ. This CDR3 is 14 amino acids long. CDR3 DNA: TGCGCCAGCAGCTCCGGGACAGTCTCCTACGAGCAGTACTTC. As protein: CASSSGTVSYEQYF.

The V call is TRBV5-6, the J call TRBJ1-1; 8 bases agree with TRBD1. V lost 4 bases and J lost 3; bases outside the gene matches: 17. CDR3 length: 18 amino acids. Germline V lookup: CDR1 SGHDT, CDR2 YYEEEE. The CDR3 region has the DNA TGTGCCAGCAGCCCGGACAGGGATCCCCACGGCAGGGACACTGAAGCTTTCTTT. Its translation: CASSPDRDPHGRDTEAFF.

There are a few counts of this clone. V gene TRBV11-2 combines with J gene TRBJ2-7; D uncertain. Trimming pared 0 bases from V and 8 bases from J, leaving 14 bases between. The CDR3 contains 14 residues. Per germline, CDR1 SGHAT and CDR2 FQNNGV. The CDR3 spells CASSLDRQVLQQYF. The DNA of the CDR3 is TGTGCCAGCAGCTTAGATAGGCAGGTATTACAGCAGTACTTC.

The chain uses TRBV4-3 and TRBJ2-7; D gene uncertain. Trimming took 0 bases from V and 4 from J, leaving 16 bases between them. The V gene's germline CDR1 is LGHNA and CDR2 YSLEER. The CDR3 runs 16 residues. The CDR3 sequence: CASSQEAIGLQYEQYF. As DNA, the CDR3 is TGCGCCAGCAGCCAAGAAGCGATCGGGTTACAGTACGAGCAGTACTTC.